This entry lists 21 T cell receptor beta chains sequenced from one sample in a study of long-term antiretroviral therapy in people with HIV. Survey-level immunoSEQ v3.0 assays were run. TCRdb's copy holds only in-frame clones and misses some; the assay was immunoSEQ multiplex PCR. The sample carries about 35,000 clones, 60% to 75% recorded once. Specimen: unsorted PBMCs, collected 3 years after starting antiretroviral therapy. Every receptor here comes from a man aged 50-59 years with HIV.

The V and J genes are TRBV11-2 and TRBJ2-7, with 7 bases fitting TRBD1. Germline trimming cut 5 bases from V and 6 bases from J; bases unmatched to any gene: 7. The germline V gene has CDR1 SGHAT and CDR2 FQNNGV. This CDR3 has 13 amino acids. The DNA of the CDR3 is TGTGCCAGCAGCGCAGACAGGGCTCTCGAGCAGTACTTC. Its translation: CASSADRALEQYF.

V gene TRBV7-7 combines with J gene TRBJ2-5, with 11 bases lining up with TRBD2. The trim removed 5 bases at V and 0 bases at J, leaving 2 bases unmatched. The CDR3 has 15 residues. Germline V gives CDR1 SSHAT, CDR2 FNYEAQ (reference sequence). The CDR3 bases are TGTGCCAGCAGCCGGACTAGCGGGTACCAAGAGACCCAGTACTTC. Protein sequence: CASSRTSGYQETQYF.

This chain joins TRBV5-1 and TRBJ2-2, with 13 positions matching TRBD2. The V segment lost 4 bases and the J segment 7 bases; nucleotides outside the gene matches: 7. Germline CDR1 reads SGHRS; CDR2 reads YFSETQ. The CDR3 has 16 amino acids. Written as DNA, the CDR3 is TGCGCCAGCAGCCCCTGGACTAGCGGGAGTTTCGGGGAGCTGTTTTTT. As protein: CASSPWTSGSFGELFF.

This chain's CDR3 is CASSPRGGAANTEAFF. The CDR3, as DNA: TGTGCCAGCTCACCAAGGGGCGGGGCGGCGAACACTGAAGCTTTCTTT. V usage is TRBV18 and J usage is TRBJ1-1; TRBD1 is a possible D gene (5 bases). The germline CDR1 and CDR2 sequences are KGHSH and LQKENI. This CDR3 has 16 residues. With 2 bases removed from V and 1 base from J, the gap between germline ends came to 14 bases.

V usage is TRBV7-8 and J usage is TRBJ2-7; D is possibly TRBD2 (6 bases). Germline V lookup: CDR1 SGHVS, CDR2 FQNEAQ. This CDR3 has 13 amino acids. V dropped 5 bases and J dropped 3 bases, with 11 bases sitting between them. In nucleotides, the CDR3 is TGTGCCAGCAGCAAGGGACTTCTCTACGAGCAGTACTTC. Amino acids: CASSKGLLYEQYF.

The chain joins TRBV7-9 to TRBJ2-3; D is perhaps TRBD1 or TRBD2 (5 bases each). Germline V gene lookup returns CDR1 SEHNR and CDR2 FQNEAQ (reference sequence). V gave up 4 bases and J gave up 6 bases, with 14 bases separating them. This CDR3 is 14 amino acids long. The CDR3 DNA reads TGTGCCAGCAGCTATACTCCTCGGGGCGATACGCAGTATTTT. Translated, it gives CASSYTPRGDTQYF.

This CDR3 reads CASPVSGRGPANYGYTF. CDR3 in DNA: TGTGCCAGCCCAGTCTCGGGCAGGGGGCCGGCTAACTATGGCTACACCTTC. The chain couples TRBV2 to TRBJ1-2, with 8 bases aligning to TRBD1. The CDR3 consists of 17 residues. Germline CDR1 is SNHLY and CDR2 is FYNNEI. The ends lost 8 bases at V and 0 bases at J; junction bases unmatched: 14.

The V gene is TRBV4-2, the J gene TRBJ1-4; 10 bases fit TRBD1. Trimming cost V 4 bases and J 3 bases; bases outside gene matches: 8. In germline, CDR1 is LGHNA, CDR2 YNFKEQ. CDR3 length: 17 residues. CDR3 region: CASSPPGTGEANEKLFF. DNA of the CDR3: TGTGCCAGCAGCCCCCCCGGGACAGGGGAAGCTAATGAAAAACTGTTTTTT.

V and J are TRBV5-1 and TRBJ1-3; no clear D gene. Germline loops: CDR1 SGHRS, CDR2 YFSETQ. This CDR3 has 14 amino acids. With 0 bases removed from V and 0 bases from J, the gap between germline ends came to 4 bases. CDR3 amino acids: CASSLVSSGNTIYF. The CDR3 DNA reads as TGCGCCAGCAGCTTGGTAAGCTCTGGAAACACCATATATTTT. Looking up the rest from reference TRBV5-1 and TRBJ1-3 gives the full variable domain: KAGVTQTPRYLIKTRGQQVTLSCSPISGHRSVSWYQQTPGQGLQFLFEYFSETQRNKGNFPGRFSGRQFSNSRSEMNVSTLELGDSALYLCASSLVSSGNTIYFGEGSWLTVV.

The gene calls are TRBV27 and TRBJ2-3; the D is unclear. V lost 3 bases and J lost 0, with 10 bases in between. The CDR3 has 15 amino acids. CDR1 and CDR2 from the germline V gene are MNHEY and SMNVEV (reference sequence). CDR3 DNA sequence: TGTGCCAGCAGTTTTGTGGCAACTAGCACAGATACGCAGTATTTT. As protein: CASSFVATSTDTQYF.

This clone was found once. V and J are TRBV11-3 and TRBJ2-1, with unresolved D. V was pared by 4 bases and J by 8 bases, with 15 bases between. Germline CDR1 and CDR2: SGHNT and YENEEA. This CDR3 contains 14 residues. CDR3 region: CASSSFRQPDEQFF. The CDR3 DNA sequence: TGTGCCAGCAGCTCATTTAGACAACCCGATGAGCAGTTCTTC.

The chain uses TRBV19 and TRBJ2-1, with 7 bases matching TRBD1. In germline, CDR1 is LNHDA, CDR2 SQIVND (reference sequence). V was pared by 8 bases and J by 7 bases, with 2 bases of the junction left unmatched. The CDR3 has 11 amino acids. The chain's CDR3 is CASSQGNEQFF. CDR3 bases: TGTGCCAGTTCACAGGGGAATGAGCAGTTCTTC.

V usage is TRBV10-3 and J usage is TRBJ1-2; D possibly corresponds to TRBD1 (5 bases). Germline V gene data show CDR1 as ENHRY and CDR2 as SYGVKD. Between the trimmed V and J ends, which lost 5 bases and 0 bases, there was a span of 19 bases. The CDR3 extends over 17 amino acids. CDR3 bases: TGTGCCATCAGTCAACGCGAAGGGGCCCTTTCTAACTATGGCTACACCTTC. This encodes CAISQREGALSNYGYTF.

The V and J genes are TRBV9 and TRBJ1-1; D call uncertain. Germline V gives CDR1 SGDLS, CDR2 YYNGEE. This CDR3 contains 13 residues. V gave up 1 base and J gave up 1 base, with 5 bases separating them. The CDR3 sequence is CASSVNTNTEAFF. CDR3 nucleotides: TGTGCCAGCAGCGTAAATACGAACACTGAAGCTTTCTTT. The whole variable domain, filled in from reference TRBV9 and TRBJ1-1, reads DSGVTQTPKHLITATGQRVTLRCSPRSGDLSVYWYQQSLDQGLQFLIQYYNGEERAKGNILERFSAQQFPDLHSELNLSSLELGDSALYFCASSVNTNTEAFFGQGTRLTVV.

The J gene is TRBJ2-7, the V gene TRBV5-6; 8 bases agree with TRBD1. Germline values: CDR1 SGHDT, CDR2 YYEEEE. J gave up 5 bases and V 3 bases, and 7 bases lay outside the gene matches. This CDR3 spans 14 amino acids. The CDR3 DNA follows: TGTGCCAGCAGCTCCCGGGACAGGCCCGACGAGCAGTACTTC. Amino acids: CASSSRDRPDEQYF.

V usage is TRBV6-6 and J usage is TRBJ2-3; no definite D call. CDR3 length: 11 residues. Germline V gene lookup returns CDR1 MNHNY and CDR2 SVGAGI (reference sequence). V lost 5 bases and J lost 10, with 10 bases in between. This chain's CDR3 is CASSRIGAQYF. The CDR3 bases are TGTGCCAGCAGTCGCATTGGGGCGCAGTATTTT.

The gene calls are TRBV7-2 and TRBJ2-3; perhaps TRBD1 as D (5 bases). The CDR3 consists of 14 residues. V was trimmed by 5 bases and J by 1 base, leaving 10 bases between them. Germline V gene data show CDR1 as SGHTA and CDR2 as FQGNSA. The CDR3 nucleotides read TGTGCCAGCAGCCCGCAGACAGGCACAGATACGCAGTATTTT. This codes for CASSPQTGTDTQYF. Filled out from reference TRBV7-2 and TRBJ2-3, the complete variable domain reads GAGVSQSPSNKVTEKGKDVELRCDPISGHTALYWYRQSLGQGLEFLIYFQGNSAPDKSGLPSDRFSAERTGGSVSTLTIQRTQQEDSAVYLCASSPQTGTDTQYFGPGTRLTVL.

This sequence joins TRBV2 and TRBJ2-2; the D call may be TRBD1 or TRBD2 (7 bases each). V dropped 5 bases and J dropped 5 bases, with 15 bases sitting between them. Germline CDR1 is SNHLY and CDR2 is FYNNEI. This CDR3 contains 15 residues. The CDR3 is CASSRQGGLTGELFF. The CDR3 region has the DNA TGTGCCAGCAGTCGACAGGGAGGGTTGACCGGGGAGCTGTTTTTT. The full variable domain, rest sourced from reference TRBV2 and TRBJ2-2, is EPEVTQTPSHQVTQMGQEVILRCVPISNHLYFYWYRQILGQKVEFLVSFYNNEISEKSEIFDDQFSVERPDGSNFTLKIRSTKLEDSAMYFCASSRQGGLTGELFFGEGSRLTVL.

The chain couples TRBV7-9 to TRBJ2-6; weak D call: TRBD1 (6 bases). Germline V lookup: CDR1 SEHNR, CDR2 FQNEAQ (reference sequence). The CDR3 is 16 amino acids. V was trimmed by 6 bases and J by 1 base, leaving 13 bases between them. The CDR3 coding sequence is TGTGCCAGCAGGATCCACAGGGATTCTGGGGCCAACGTCCTGACTTTC. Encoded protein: CASRIHRDSGANVLTF.

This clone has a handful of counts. The CDR3 DNA sequence: TGTGCCAGCACCCCCCCGGGACAGGGCCTGGGGGAGCAGTACTTC. This codes for CASTPPGQGLGEQYF. The rearrangement uses TRBV6-6 and TRBJ2-7; 9 bases are shared with TRBD1. Trimming removed 7 bases from V and 7 bases from J; junction bases left unmatched: 14. CDR3 length: 15 residues. Germline V gene lookup returns CDR1 MNHNY and CDR2 SVGAGI (reference sequence).

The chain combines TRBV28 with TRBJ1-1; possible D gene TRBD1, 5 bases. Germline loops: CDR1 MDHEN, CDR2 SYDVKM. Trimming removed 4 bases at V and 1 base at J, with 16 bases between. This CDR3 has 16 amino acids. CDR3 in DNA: TGTGCCAGCAGTTCCCCCTCGGGGGGTAAGAACACTGAAGCTTTCTTT. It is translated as CASSSPSGGKNTEAFF.